This T cell receptor (beta chain) was recovered during a study of technical replicates of blood from several donors. CDR1 is LNHDA, CDR2 SQIVND, per germline (reference sequence). Deletions cut 0 bases from V and 0 bases from J, with 15 bases between. This CDR3 contains 19 residues. Profiled with immunoSEQ multiplex PCR; TCRdb holds only in-frame clones, not every one. The data contain about 75,000 clones, about 97% of them seen just once; the ten biggest clones take up around 0.18%. J is TRBJ1-6 and V is TRBV19; D call uncertain. The receptor was isolated from a human donor in good health. The sample taken for sequencing was T cells isolated from PBMCs. CDR3 region: CASSIDLRGQSSYNSPLHF. The CDR3 coding sequence is TGTGCCAGTAGTATAGATCTCCGCGGTCAGAGCTCCTATAATTCACCCCTCCACTTT.